These 11 T cell receptor beta chains were sequenced from one sample in a study of human T cells and chemical hapten exposure. TCRdb called the RACE reads again in MiXCR, with one record for every CDR3 protein. The sample holds 300,000 to 400,000 distinct CDR3 sequences, roughly 4.6% seen once. Time point: pre-sensitization, week 0. Noted treatment: therapeutic diphenylcyclopropenone sensitization with weekly scalp DPC. Sequencing was performed on whole blood, taken in connection with sensitization to the hapten diphenylcyclopropenone (DPC). Source of these receptors: a woman aged 45-65 years with alopecia areata. Some clones in this sample may be carry-over from other donors' samples.

This clonotype has a count of ten or more. The gene calls are TRBV12-3 or TRBV12-4 and TRBJ2-7; a weak D match, TRBD1 (6 bases). Trimming shortened V by 1 base and J by 4 bases, and 11 bases separated the two germline ends. The CDR3 runs to 14 residues. Here the CDR3 reads CASSLGQGKYEQYF. CDR3 DNA sequence: TGTGCCAGCAGTTTAGGTCAGGGGAAATACGAGCAGTACTTC.

At least ten counts were recorded for this clonotype. The chain employs TRBV12-3 or TRBV12-4 and TRBJ2-1, with 7 bases identical to TRBD1. V gave up 4 bases and J gave up 4 bases; unmatched junction bases: 10. The CDR3 contains 16 residues. The CDR3 is CASSSDGQASYNEQFF. The CDR3 DNA is TGTGCCAGCAGTTCCGATGGACAGGCGAGTTACAATGAGCAGTTCTTC.

The chain is built from TRBV20-1 and TRBJ2-7, with 10 nucleotides matching TRBD2. This CDR3 is built from 15 residues. Germline CDR1 DFQATT, CDR2 SNEGSKA (reference sequence). The J segment lost 4 bases and the V segment lost 5 bases, leaving 11 bases of the junction unmatched. CDR3 nucleotide sequence: TGCAGTGCTCTGGTGGGGACTAGCGATATTTACGAGCAGTACTTC. This gives the protein CSALVGTSDIYEQYF.

There are a few counts of this clonotype. The rearrangement links TRBV28 to TRBJ1-4; 8 nucleotides agree with TRBD1. CDR1 and CDR2 from the germline V gene are MDHEN and SYDVKM. The trim removed 6 bases at V and 4 bases at J, leaving 1 base unmatched. CDR3 length: 13 residues. The CDR3 is CASRTGVNEKLFF. The CDR3 nucleotides are TGTGCCAGCAGGACAGGGGTTAATGAAAAACTGTTTTTT.

The V and J genes are TRBV20-1 and TRBJ2-1, with TRBD2 matching over 13 bases. Trimming took 6 bases from V and 6 from J; bases not matched to a gene: 5. This CDR3 comprises 14 residues. From germline, CDR1 is DFQATT and CDR2 SNEGSKA (reference sequence). Here the CDR3 reads CSAGLAGRFNEQFF. CDR3 sequence (DNA): TGCAGTGCGGGACTAGCGGGGAGATTCAATGAGCAGTTCTTC.

This clonotype appeared many times. This chain links TRBV5-1 with TRBJ1-4; weak D call: TRBD1 (5 bases). V gave up 1 base and J gave up 8 bases, with 15 bases separating them. CDR3 size: 15 residues. Germline CDR1 and CDR2: SGHRS and YFSETQ. The CDR3 reads CASSLWQGGREKLFF. CDR3 in DNA: TGCGCCAGCAGCTTGTGGCAGGGTGGTAGAGAAAAACTGTTTTTT.

Many counts were recorded for this clonotype. The chain uses TRBV6-2 or TRBV6-3 and TRBJ2-2, with a possible D match to TRBD2 (6 bases). Germline values: CDR1 MNHEY, CDR2 SVGEGT. Trimming removed 2 bases at V and 6 bases at J, with 7 bases between. The CDR3 totals 13 residues. CDR3 region: CASSYGTPGELFF. Written as DNA, the CDR3 is TGTGCCAGCAGTTACGGGACTCCCGGGGAGCTGTTTTTT.

This clonotype was found many times. The genes are TRBV30 and TRBJ2-7; D might be TRBD2 (6 bases). The germline V gene has CDR1 GTSNPN and CDR2 SVGIG (reference sequence). This CDR3 spans 15 amino acids. The V and J ends lost 3 bases and 2 bases respectively, with 17 bases between them. The CDR3 loop reads CAWRPRERATYEQYF. The CDR3 region has the DNA TGTGCCTGGAGGCCGAGGGAGCGGGCCACCTACGAGCAGTACTTC.

The sample holds many counts of this clonotype. V is TRBV28 and J is TRBJ2-7; 13 bases fit TRBD2. Per germline, CDR1 MDHEN and CDR2 SYDVKM. The V gene end was trimmed by 6 bases and the J gene end by 1 base; junction bases not matched to a gene: 12. The CDR3 totals 18 residues. CDR3 sequence (DNA): TGTGCCAGCAGCTACCCCCTGAGACTAGCGGGAGGTTCCTACGAGCAGTACTTC. Its protein product is CASSYPLRLAGGSYEQYF.

V gene TRBV14 combines with J gene TRBJ2-1, with a tentative D call TRBD1 (5 bases). The CDR3 spans 14 residues. CDR1 is SGHDN and CDR2 is FVKESK in the germline V gene. V lost 1 base to trimming and J lost 8 bases, with 12 bases between them. For the CDR3, the DNA is TGTGCCAGCAGCCAAGGCAGGGAAGATTATGAGCAGTTCTTC. Protein product: CASSQGREDYEQFF.

This clonotype was seen repeatedly, ten times or more. This chain links TRBV20-1 with TRBJ2-3; perhaps TRBD1 as D (6 bases). Germline V gene lookup returns CDR1 DFQATT and CDR2 SNEGSKA (reference sequence). The length of the CDR3 is 15 residues. The V end was cut by 1 base, the J end by 2 bases, with 13 bases between. CDR3 in amino acids: CSARVFTGITDTQYF. CDR3 sequence (DNA): TGCAGTGCTAGAGTTTTCACAGGGATCACAGATACGCAGTATTTT.